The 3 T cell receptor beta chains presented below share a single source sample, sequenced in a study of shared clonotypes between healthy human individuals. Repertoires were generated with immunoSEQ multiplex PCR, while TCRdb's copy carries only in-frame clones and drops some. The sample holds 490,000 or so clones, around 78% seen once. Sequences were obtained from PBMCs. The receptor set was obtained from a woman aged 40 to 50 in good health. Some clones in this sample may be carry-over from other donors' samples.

In DNA, the CDR3 is TGTGCCAGCAGCAAAGAGGAGAGGGGGGGACCCGACTCCTACGAGCAGTACTTC. Protein product: CASSKEERGGPDSYEQYF. The rearrangement links TRBV21-1 to TRBJ2-7; TRBD2, the table's D call, was not compared with the DNA. TRBV21-1 is assigned pseudogene status. There are 18 residues in the CDR3.

For the CDR3, the DNA is TGCAGCGTTGACGCCCGAGCACTAGGTGGCTACACCTTC. Translation gives CSVDARALGGYTF. The V gene is TRBV29-1, the J gene TRBJ1-2, with D hard to call. Germline CDR1 SQVTM, CDR2 ANQGSEA. The CDR3 runs to 13 residues. V was pared by 3 bases and J by 7 bases, with 15 bases between. The variable domain in full, completed from reference TRBV29-1 and TRBJ1-2, reads SAVISQKPSRDICQRGTSLTIQCQVDSQVTMMFWYRQQPGQSLTLIATANQGSEATYESGFVIDKFPISRPNLTFSTLTVSNMSPEDSSIYLCSVDARALGGYTFGSGTRLTVV.

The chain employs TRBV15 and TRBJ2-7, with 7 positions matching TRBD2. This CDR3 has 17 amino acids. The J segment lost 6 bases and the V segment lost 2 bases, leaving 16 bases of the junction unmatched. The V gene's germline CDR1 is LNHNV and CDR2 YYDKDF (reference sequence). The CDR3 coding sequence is TGTGCCACCAGCAGATATCGCGGCGGGAGTATAGGGATCGAGCAGTACTTC. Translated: CATSRYRGGSIGIEQYF.